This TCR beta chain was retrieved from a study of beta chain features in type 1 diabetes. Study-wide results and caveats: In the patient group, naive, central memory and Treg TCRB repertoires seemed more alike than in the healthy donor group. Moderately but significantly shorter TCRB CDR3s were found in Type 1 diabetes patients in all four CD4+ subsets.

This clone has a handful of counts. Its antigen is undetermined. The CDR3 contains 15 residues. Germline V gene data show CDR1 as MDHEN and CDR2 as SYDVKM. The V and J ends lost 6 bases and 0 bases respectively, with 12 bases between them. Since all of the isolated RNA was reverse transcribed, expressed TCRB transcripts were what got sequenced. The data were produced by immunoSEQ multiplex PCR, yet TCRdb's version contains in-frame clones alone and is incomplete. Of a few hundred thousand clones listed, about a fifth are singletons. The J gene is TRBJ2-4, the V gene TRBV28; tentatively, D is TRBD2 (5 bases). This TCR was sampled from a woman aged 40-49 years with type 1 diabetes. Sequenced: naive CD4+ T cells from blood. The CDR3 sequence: CASSQSGLAKNIQYF. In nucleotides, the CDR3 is TGTGCCAGCAGCCAGAGCGGCCTAGCCAAAAACATTCAGTACTTC. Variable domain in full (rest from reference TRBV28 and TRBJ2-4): DVKVTQSSRYLVKRTGEKVFLECVQDMDHENMFWYRQDPGLGLRLIYFSYDVKMKEKGDIPEGYSVSREKKERFSLILESASTNQTSMYLCASSQSGLAKNIQYFGAGTRLSVL.